This T cell receptor (beta chain) was sequenced during a study of blood T cells in healthy people across ages. About 10 milliliters was the volume of peripheral blood drawn from each donor. This CDR3 comprises 13 residues. V lost 5 bases to trimming and J lost 4 bases, with 15 bases between them. The germline CDR1 and CDR2 sequences are DFQATT and SNEGSKA (reference sequence). A J-beta primer mix and a sample-barcoded 5' primer were used in a second PCR of about 7 to 11 cycles. TCRdb fed the 5' RACE reads into MiXCR, producing one record per CDR3 protein. The sample yields 790,000 or so distinct CDR3 sequences, around 45% seen once. There are many counts of this clonotype.

The J gene is TRBJ2-7, the V gene TRBV20-1, with D unclear. The sequence was collected from an elderly man in good health. Sample: blood. DNA for the CDR3: TGCAGTGCTGCCGACGGGCCCCAGTACGAGCAGTACTTC. It codes for CSAADGPQYEQYF.